These T cell receptor beta chains were read from a single sample in a study of blood T cell repertoires in COVID-19. Clones were read by immunoSEQ multiplex PCR, and TCRdb kept only the in-frame ones, dropping some. Here the sample spans hundreds of thousands of clones, about 87% being singletons. Sequenced input: peripheral blood. All receptors derive from a woman between 25 and 40 years old with COVID-19, enrolled during active disease. Both conserved end residues are part of each CDR3. Each record gives: clone size, V gene, J gene, D gene, CDR3 DNA, CDR3 protein. A D gene is named only where the DNA matches it firmly. Size values are once, few and many counts, or a class for expanded clones, and some rows have none.

clone size: .; V gene: TRBV2; J gene: TRBJ2-7; D gene: .; CDR3 DNA: TGTGCCAGCAGACCTGGGACTTGGGAGAACGAGCAGTACTTC; CDR3 protein: CASRPGTWENEQYF
clone size: .; V gene: TRBV19; J gene: TRBJ1-1; D gene: TRBD1; CDR3 DNA: TGTGCCAGTAGTATTGTTGGGACAGGGGGCACTGAAGCTTTCTTT; CDR3 protein: CASSIVGTGGTEAFF
clone size: .; V gene: TRBV5-1; J gene: TRBJ2-2; D gene: TRBD2; CDR3 DNA: TGCGCCAGCAGCTCGGCGATAGCGGGGTCGACCGGGGAGCTGTTTTTT; CDR3 protein: CASSSAIAGSTGELFF
clone size: .; V gene: TRBV18; J gene: TRBJ2-5; D gene: TRBD2; CDR3 DNA: TGTGCCAGCTCACCAATAGGACTAGCGATGTCGGAGACCCAGTACTTC; CDR3 protein: CASSPIGLAMSETQYF
clone size: .; V gene: TRBV6-2/TRBV6-3; J gene: TRBJ1-5; D gene: TRBD1; CDR3 DNA: TGTGCCAGCAGTTCTGGGACAGAGTTAGGGCCCCAGCATTTT; CDR3 protein: CASSSGTELGPQHF
clone size: once; V gene: TRBV6-5; J gene: TRBJ2-7; D gene: .; CDR3 DNA: TGTGCCAGCAGTTACTCGACGGGCTACGAGCAGTACTTC; CDR3 protein: CASSYSTGYEQYF
clone size: .; V gene: TRBV7-8; J gene: TRBJ2-3; D gene: TRBD2; CDR3 DNA: TGTGCCAGCAGCTCAGGTCTTATCAGCGGGGGGGCCACAGATACGCAGTATTTT; CDR3 protein: CASSSGLISGGATDTQYF
clone size: .; V gene: TRBV5-1; J gene: TRBJ2-5; D gene: TRBD2; CDR3 DNA: TGCGCCAGCAGCTTGGATGGTAGCGGGGCCATTCAAGAGACCCAGTACTTC; CDR3 protein: CASSLDGSGAIQETQYF
clone size: .; V gene: TRBV11-2; J gene: TRBJ2-3; D gene: TRBD2; CDR3 DNA: TGTGCCAGCAGCTTAGCTGGCGGGGGGGCTGATACGCAGTATTTT; CDR3 protein: CASSLAGGGADTQYF
clone size: .; V gene: TRBV5-1; J gene: TRBJ2-3; D gene: TRBD2; CDR3 DNA: TGCGCCAGCAGCTTGAGCCTAGCGGGGGGGCCGACAGATACGCAGTATTTT; CDR3 protein: CASSLSLAGGPTDTQYF
clone size: few; V gene: TRBV5-1; J gene: TRBJ2-7; D gene: TRBD1; CDR3 DNA: TGCGCCAGCAGCGAGCAGGGGGCTTTGGTCTTC; CDR3 protein: CASSEQGALVF
clone size: few; V gene: TRBV6-1; J gene: TRBJ2-1; D gene: TRBD2; CDR3 DNA: TGTGCCAGCAGTGAAGTGGGCGGGAGCTACAATGAGCAGTTCTTC; CDR3 protein: CASSEVGGSYNEQFF
clone size: .; V gene: TRBV4-1; J gene: TRBJ1-1; D gene: .; CDR3 DNA: TGCGCCAGCAGCCTTCGACAGGACACTGAAGCTTTCTTT; CDR3 protein: CASSLRQDTEAFF
clone size: .; V gene: TRBV6-5; J gene: TRBJ1-4; D gene: TRBD1; CDR3 DNA: TGTGCCAGCACCACAGGGGGCGAGGGGGAAAAACTGTTTTTT; CDR3 protein: CASTTGGEGEKLFF
clone size: .; V gene: TRBV7-6; J gene: TRBJ2-7; D gene: TRBD1; CDR3 DNA: TGTGCCAGCAGCCTTGACAGGGGGCTCTCCTACGAGCAGTACTTC; CDR3 protein: CASSLDRGLSYEQYF
clone size: .; V gene: TRBV5-4; J gene: TRBJ2-2; D gene: TRBD2; CDR3 DNA: TGTGCCAGCAGACAAACGGGAGGCACCGGGGAGCTGTTTTTT; CDR3 protein: CASRQTGGTGELFF
clone size: .; V gene: TRBV19; J gene: TRBJ1-1; D gene: TRBD1; CDR3 DNA: TGTGCCAGTAGTATAAGGGTTGCAGGGGGGAACACTGAAGCTTTCTTT; CDR3 protein: CASSIRVAGGNTEAFF
clone size: .; V gene: TRBV12-5; J gene: TRBJ2-3; D gene: .; CDR3 DNA: TGTGCTAGTGGTTTGAACCGAGCGGCTAGCACAGATACGCAGTATTTT; CDR3 protein: CASGLNRAASTDTQYF
clone size: once; V gene: TRBV7-8; J gene: TRBJ2-5; D gene: TRBD2; CDR3 DNA: TGTGCCAGCGTCAGGGACTATCTCCAAGAGACCCAGTACTTC; CDR3 protein: CASVRDYLQETQYF
clone size: .; V gene: TRBV5-4; J gene: TRBJ1-1; D gene: .; CDR3 DNA: TGTGCCAGCAGCTTACCGGGACATACCAACACTGAAGCTTTCTTT; CDR3 protein: CASSLPGHTNTEAFF
clone size: once; V gene: TRBV28; J gene: TRBJ1-1; D gene: .; CDR3 DNA: TGTGCCAGCAGTTTTGGCGGAGCGAACACTGAAGCTTTCTTT; CDR3 protein: CASSFGGANTEAFF
clone size: .; V gene: TRBV6-4; J gene: TRBJ2-5; D gene: .; CDR3 DNA: TGTGCCAGCAGGCACAGGGACGGCCGGGAGACCCAGTACTTC; CDR3 protein: CASRHRDGRETQYF
clone size: .; V gene: TRBV3-1/TRBV3-2; J gene: TRBJ2-5; D gene: .; CDR3 DNA: TGTGCCAGCAGCCAAGAGGACGGGAGTGACGAGACCCAGTACTTC; CDR3 protein: CASSQEDGSDETQYF
clone size: .; V gene: TRBV28; J gene: TRBJ2-1; D gene: TRBD2; CDR3 DNA: TGTGCCAGCAGTTTCCTACAGCTAGCGGGGGCGTACAATGAGCAGTTCTTC; CDR3 protein: CASSFLQLAGAYNEQFF
clone size: .; V gene: TRBV12-3/TRBV12-4; J gene: TRBJ1-1; D gene: .; CDR3 DNA: TGTGCCAGCAGCCCTCGAGAGAACACTGAAGCTTTCTTT; CDR3 protein: CASSPRENTEAFF
clone size: .; V gene: TRBV7-2; J gene: TRBJ2-5; D gene: .; CDR3 DNA: TGTGCCAGCAGCTTAACCGGACAGTCCCAAGAGACCCAGTACTTC; CDR3 protein: CASSLTGQSQETQYF
clone size: .; V gene: TRBV7-2; J gene: TRBJ2-5; D gene: .; CDR3 DNA: TGTGCCAGCAGCCCCCTACTAGAGACCCAGTACTTC; CDR3 protein: CASSPLLETQYF
clone size: few; V gene: TRBV3-1/TRBV3-2; J gene: TRBJ2-2; D gene: TRBD1; CDR3 DNA: TGTGCCAGCAGCCCTCCCGGGACAGAGAACACCGGGGAGCTGTTTTTT; CDR3 protein: CASSPPGTENTGELFF